This TCR beta chain is drawn from a study of human T cells and chemical hapten exposure. The CDR3 has 13 residues. Germline V gene data show CDR1 as SGHRS and CDR2 as YFSETQ. V shed 0 bases and J shed 7 bases, with 10 bases lying between them. Regarding time point: pre-sensitization, week 0. As for treatment: therapeutic diphenylcyclopropenone sensitization with weekly scalp DPC. Individual cDNA molecules had unique molecular identifiers attached to them by the library. TCRdb re-derived calls from the RACE reads in MiXCR, one entry per CDR3 protein. The data contain 200,000 to 300,000 distinct CDR3 sequences, around 9.3% of them seen just once; the ten biggest clones take up approximately 2.2%.

The sequence was obtained from a woman in her thirties or forties with alopecia areata. Some clones in this sample may be carry-over from other donors' samples. Sequenced material: whole blood, taken in connection with sensitization to the hapten diphenylcyclopropenone (DPC). V and J are TRBV5-1 and TRBJ1-1; D gene ambiguous. CDR3 in amino acids: CASSLGARSEAFF. CDR3 bases: TGCGCCAGCAGCTTGGGCGCACGGAGTGAAGCTTTCTTT.